This paragraph reports one T cell receptor (beta chain). This receptor's antigen is unknown. The sample holds no much larger clone one base away, and base qualities are not on file. The data stem from a study of T cells in Graves' hyperthyroidism and ophthalmopathy (dated by TCRdb to about 2019). General notes on the study: Peripheral blood was collected at initial diagnosis, before any treatment. To identify TCR V-J signatures that set the groups apart, the researchers used a discovery cohort of more than 95 patients, made up of 40 to 45 with Graves' ophthalmopathy and 55 to 65 with stable Graves' hyperthyroidism. Prospective prediction of ophthalmopathy was tested in an independent validation cohort of approximately 19 hyperthyroidism patients and 17 patients who later progressed to ophthalmopathy. The 75 to 100 discovery patients were randomly divided into training and test sets at a 7:3 ratio. In several Graves' hyperthyroidism patients, the study also compared T-cell repertoires from thyroid tissue with T-cell repertoires from blood. Once sampling was done, hyperthyroidism patients were given methimazole at a starting dose of 30 mg daily, whereas ophthalmopathy patients were given high-dose intravenous methylprednisolone. The paper describes TCR Vbeta CDR3 sequencing of around 140 peripheral blood samples, made up of fewer than 50 ophthalmopathy patients, over 70 hyperthyroidism patients and roughly 17 progressor patients. Broad study findings and their caveats: Sample size was not statistically predetermined, and blinding of investigators to group allocation was not performed. In validation, the model predicted progression to ophthalmopathy with just under 71% sensitivity and 72% to 85% specificity, a median of around 6.6 months before onset. Most expanded thyroid clonotypes (frequency above 0.001) were also detected in blood, suggesting blood repertoires may reflect thyroid immune responses. In cross-validation, a model built on a 13 V-J signature told ophthalmopathy apart from stable hyperthyroidism with just under 90% sensitivity and around 81% specificity, and in testing the same model reached 80%/75%.

Ophthalmopathy patients had moderately to severely active disease, with a Clinical Activity Score of 3 or more, a NOSPECS grade of 4 or more, and a disease duration of less than 3 months. Any patient with an uncontrolled infection, another autoimmune disease, pregnancy or lactation was excluded. Diagnoses were based on clinical symptoms, serum thyroxine and TRAb, thyroid ultrasound and orbital computed tomography. PBMCs were isolated from about 9 ml of fresh peripheral blood by Ficoll-Paque density gradient centrifugation. Total RNA was extracted with Trizol reagent, and quality was checked on an Agilent 2100 Bioanalyzer. The CDR3 spans 14 residues, from the cysteine through the phenylalanine. The only DNA kept is the CDR3, 42 bases in frame from the first base. The germline V gene specifies ENHRY as CDR1 and SYGVKD as CDR2. The junction carries 13 bases between V and J, which are trimmed by 6 bases and 3 bases respectively.

Amplification of TCR beta CDR3 regions was carried out from RNA transcripts. The first round of RT-PCR for the TCR CDR3 was performed with the HTBI primer set and the Qiagen OneStep RT-PCR kit. Libraries were constructed in a second round of multiplex PCR, after which size selection and purification were carried out. Sequencing of the libraries was done on an Illumina HiSeq2000 using paired-end 100 bp reads. From the authors' description of their analysis: SOAPnuke was used to process the raw data, throwing out any read that contained adapters or uncalled bases, had a mean Phred below 15, or lacked an exact constant-primer or identifier match. COPE v1.2.5 was used to merge the high-quality paired reads, and each unique nucleotide sequence was defined as a clonotype. Clonotypes were aligned to IMGT TRBV, TRBD and TRBJ reference segments using MiTCR v1.1. The analysis was restricted to V-J combinations with a frequency above 0.0001, which together covered 99% to 99.2% of the repertoires. The TCS score was defined as the ratio of F50 (clonal expansion) to E x V (chaos), calculated using BLOSUM62-based TCRdist between CDR3 peptides within each V-J. Welch's t-statistics and random forest reduced 500 to 550 V-J features to around 14, which were used in a naive Bayes classifier (R e1071). Using fastp at Q25 and MiXCR, TCRdb reprocessed the public reads and kept productive beta chains. Records with the same CDR3 protein are collapsed into one entry carrying the most frequent genes and DNA. The V and J calls were not made by the authors but by TCRdb's processing. The sample table records approximately 300,000 distinct CDR3 sequences; roughly 19% of these occur just once. 35% to 40% of the sample lies in the top ten.

The rearrangement combines TRBV10-3 with TRBJ2-3; TRBD2 could be the D gene, as 5 bases match. Source material: blood. The clonotype originates from a man aged 50 or older with Graves' ophthalmopathy. The nucleotide sequence reads TGTGCCATCAGGGACGGAGGCGGGACAGATACGCAGTATTTT. Its protein product is CAIRDGGGTDTQYF.